The source of this TCR beta chain is a study of blood T cell repertoires in COVID-19. Study information: Sites in the United States, Italy and Spain provided acute and convalescent COVID-19 samples. The cDNA or gDNA used as material had been derived from T cells, B-cell-depleted T cells, or PBMCs.

As processed by the authors: From reference gene primer amplification, estimates of nucleated cell counts were derived. Assay used: immunoSEQ multiplex PCR; TCRdb lists only in-frame clones, some missing. V and J calls and clone size are those listed in that table; D and trimming were worked out from the DNA. Of approximately 76,000 clones listed, approximately 89% are singletons. Germline assignment: CDR1 MNHNY and CDR2 SVGAGI (reference sequence). The CDR3 sequence is 15 residues long. Trimming at V came to 4 bases and at J to 4 bases, leaving 7 bases not matched to a gene. The chain couples TRBV6-6 to TRBJ2-1, with 7 bases lining up with TRBD2. The source is a human donor in a cohort sampled during active COVID-19. Sequenced input: peripheral blood. CDR3 coding DNA: TGTGCCAGCAGTTCGGGATGGGGGGGGTACAATGAGCAGTTCTTC. Translating it yields CASSSGWGGYNEQFF.